The source of this T cell receptor (beta chain) is a study of cytomegalovirus exposure and HLA in healthy donors. As for the study in general: Roughly 179 million T cells yielded about 120 million unique TCR beta sequences, as an earlier analysis found. Broader study findings: In an earlier analysis, most TCR beta V segments were productive about 87% or about 30% of the time. At a 0.05 false discovery rate, a later analysis found 16,951 TCR beta sequences to be associated with HLA alleles.

The donors, nominally healthy at sampling, likely had unrecorded immune exposures. Comments on this clone: Its matching antigen is unknown.

PCR used 60 Vbeta primers and 13 Jbeta primers. This table comes from immunoSEQ multiplex PCR, and its TCRdb copy is limited to in-frame clones, with some not included. The sample lists 150,000 or so clones; more than 70% were seen once. This CDR3 has 14 amino acids. Trimming removed 2 bases at V and 4 bases at J, with 11 bases between. Looked up from germline, CDR1 is MNHEY and CDR2 is SVGAGI. This chain links TRBV6-5 with TRBJ1-1; D is unclear. This clonotype originated in a woman between 50 and 59 years old in good health and CMV-seropositive. Sequencing was performed on PBMCs. CDR3 coding DNA: TGTGCCAGCAGTTACAGTTCCGGGATCACTGAAGCTTTCTTT. Residues: CASSYSSGITEAFF.